A single sample gave rise to the 17 T cell receptor beta chains below, sequenced in a study of cytomegalovirus exposure and HLA in healthy donors. Primers for the PCR totalled 60 Vbeta and 13 Jbeta. TCRdb keeps only in-frame clones here, not all; method: immunoSEQ multiplex PCR. The sample holds 120,000 or so clones, about three quarters seen once. The specimen sequenced was PBMCs. These receptors were taken from a woman in her thirties or forties in good health and CMV-seropositive.

This clone was seen a single time. The chain recombines TRBV10-3 with TRBJ2-7; the D gene is possibly TRBD1 (8 bases). Germline values: CDR1 ENHRY, CDR2 SYGVKD. Trimming removed 6 bases from V and 5 bases from J, with 17 bases in between. The CDR3 is made up of 14 amino acids. CDR3 DNA: TGTGCCATCAGCCTGACAGGGGAGGGGAACGAGCAGTACTTC. It translates to CAISLTGEGNEQYF.

The V and J genes are TRBV11-3 and TRBJ1-1; a weak D match, TRBD1 (5 bases). CDR1 and CDR2 from the germline V gene are SGHNT and YENEEA. The V end lost 5 bases, the J end lost 0 bases, and 19 bases lay between the germline ends. The CDR3 is 17 amino acids. CDR3 DNA sequence: TGTGCCAGCAGCCATCACAGGAGACTCAATATGAACACTGAAGCTTTCTTT. Protein sequence: CASSHHRRLNMNTEAFF.

The V call is TRBV10-3, the J call TRBJ2-3; 16 positions agree with TRBD2. This CDR3 region has 15 residues. V trimming: 8 bases; J trimming: 4 bases; junction bases outside the gene matches: 3. Germline V gene lookup returns CDR1 ENHRY and CDR2 SYGVKD. CDR3 protein: CAIGTSGGAADTQYF. In DNA, the CDR3 is TGTGCCATCGGGACTAGCGGGGGGGCGGCAGATACGCAGTATTTT.

The V gene is TRBV6-6, the J gene TRBJ2-3; 9 bases agree with TRBD2. The CDR3 has 16 amino acids. Germline CDR1 and CDR2: MNHNY and SVGAGI (reference sequence). The ends lost 6 bases at V and 1 base at J; junction bases unmatched: 8. CDR3 sequence: CASRPRGGAGTDTQYF. The CDR3 nucleotides are TGTGCCAGCAGACCCCGCGGGGGGGCGGGCACAGATACGCAGTATTTT.

The V and J genes are TRBV7-2 and TRBJ1-2; D not resolved. The CDR3 covers 13 residues. CDR1 is SGHTA, CDR2 FQGNSA, per germline. Trimming removed 4 bases from V and 2 bases from J, with 8 bases in between. The CDR3: CASSYAGNYGYTF. The CDR3 DNA reads as TGTGCCAGCAGCTATGCAGGAAACTATGGCTACACCTTC.

The chain carries TRBV2 and TRBJ1-4; no clear D gene. Trimming took 4 bases from V and 3 from J, leaving 9 bases between them. Per germline, CDR1 SNHLY and CDR2 FYNNEI. CDR3 length: 14 residues. The CDR3 loop reads CASSALLSNEKLFF. The CDR3 nucleotides are TGTGCCAGCAGTGCTCTTCTATCTAATGAAAAACTGTTTTTT. Based on the CDR3 plus reference TRBV2 and TRBJ1-4, the full variable domain is EPEVTQTPSHQVTQMGQEVILRCVPISNHLYFYWYRQILGQKVEFLVSFYNNEISEKSEIFDDQFSVERPDGSNFTLKIRSTKLEDSAMYFCASSALLSNEKLFFGSGTQLSVL.

This sequence joins TRBV14 and TRBJ1-2; a weak D match, TRBD1 (5 bases). This CDR3 contains 14 residues. V was cut by 1 base and J by 8 bases, with 14 bases left in between. The germline V gene encodes CDR1 SGHDN and CDR2 FVKESK. CDR3 sequence reads: CASSQVGGAGGYTF. The CDR3, as DNA: TGTGCCAGCAGCCAAGTGGGAGGGGCCGGCGGCTACACCTTC.

In its sample, this clone was seen once. V usage is TRBV5-6 and J usage is TRBJ1-6; weak D call: TRBD1 (5 bases). The CDR3 is 14 amino acids. Germline V gene sequence: CDR1 SGHDT, CDR2 YYEEEE. V was cut by 0 bases and J by 9 bases, with 10 bases left in between. The CDR3 reads CASSLGVGLSPLHF. The CDR3 nucleotides read TGTGCCAGCAGCTTGGGGGTGGGGCTTTCACCCCTCCACTTT.

This clone occurred once. This rearrangement joins TRBV14 to TRBJ1-2; D perhaps matches TRBD1 (5 bases). Germline lookup yields CDR1 SGHDN and CDR2 FVKESK. V was trimmed by 5 bases and J by 2 bases, leaving 12 bases between them. This CDR3 contains 14 residues. CDR3 region: CASSRRQRNYGYTF. In DNA, the CDR3 is TGTGCCAGCAGCAGACGACAGAGAAACTATGGCTACACCTTC.

The CDR3 region is CAISAPRLAETQYF. In DNA, the CDR3 is TGTGCCATCAGTGCCCCCCGATTGGCAGAGACCCAGTACTTC. V usage is TRBV10-3 and J usage is TRBJ2-5; D remains unclear. Germline loops: CDR1 ENHRY, CDR2 SYGVKD. The CDR3 covers 14 residues. Trimming cost V 4 bases and J 4 bases, with 13 bases left between them.

The V gene is TRBV5-6, the J gene TRBJ2-2; 8 bases line up with TRBD1. This CDR3 is built from 16 residues. J gave up 4 bases and V 2 bases, and 7 bases lay outside the gene matches. CDR1 and CDR2 (germline): SGHDT, YYEEEE. This chain's CDR3 is CASSFVDRGGTGELFF. The CDR3, as DNA: TGTGCCAGCAGCTTTGTCGACAGGGGAGGCACCGGGGAGCTGTTTTTT.

CDR3 amino acids: CSASPRYEQYF. As DNA, the CDR3 is TGCAGTGCTAGTCCGCGATACGAGCAGTACTTC. The rearrangement joins TRBV20-1 to TRBJ2-7; unclear D gene. V lost 3 bases, J lost 4 bases, and 7 bases lay in between. The V gene's germline CDR1 is DFQATT and CDR2 SNEGSKA (reference sequence). The CDR3 is 11 residues long.

The chain employs TRBV9 and TRBJ2-3, with 8 positions matching TRBD2. V shed 2 bases, J shed 3 bases, and the junction held 5 bases outside the gene matches. The CDR3 runs to 15 residues. CDR1 is SGDLS, CDR2 YYNGEE, per germline. The CDR3 loop reads CASSVYSGETDTQYF. The DNA of the CDR3 is TGTGCCAGCAGCGTGTATAGCGGGGAAACAGATACGCAGTATTTT.

This clone was recorded a few times. V gene TRBV2 combines with J gene TRBJ1-6, with 9 positions matching TRBD1. The CDR3 has 13 residues. The ends lost 7 bases at V and 8 bases at J; junction bases unmatched: 3. CDR1 and CDR2 (germline): SNHLY, FYNNEI. The CDR3 region is CASIRTGDSPLHF. CDR3 DNA sequence: TGTGCCAGCATCAGGACAGGGGATTCACCCCTCCACTTT.

This chain joins TRBV20-1 and TRBJ1-2; maybe TRBD1 (5 bases). The germline CDR1 and CDR2 sequences are DFQATT and SNEGSKA (reference sequence). The CDR3 loop spans 11 amino acids. Trimming stripped 3 bases from V and 8 bases from J, with 10 bases between. CDR3 sequence (DNA): TGCAGTGCTAGGGGGGGGTCGGGCTACACCTTC. Translating it yields CSARGGSGYTF.

The chain couples TRBV7-2 to TRBJ1-6; D remains ambiguous. CDR3 length: 17 residues. Germline V gene sequence: CDR1 SGHTA, CDR2 FQGNSA. The V and J ends lost 5 bases and 0 bases respectively, with 14 bases between them. In DNA, the CDR3 is TGTGCCAGCAGCCTCCCGACATCAAGCTCCTATAATTCACCCCTCCACTTT. It is translated as CASSLPTSSSYNSPLHF.

The chain joins TRBV6-1 to TRBJ2-2; TRBD1 aligns across 8 bases. J lost 5 bases, V lost 6 bases, and 8 bases had no gene match. Germline V gene lookup returns CDR1 MNHNS and CDR2 SASEGT. The CDR3 is 15 residues long. The CDR3 coding sequence is TGTGCCAGCAGGGTCCGACAGGGGCGGACCGGGGAGCTGTTTTTT. Translating gives CASRVRQGRTGELFF.